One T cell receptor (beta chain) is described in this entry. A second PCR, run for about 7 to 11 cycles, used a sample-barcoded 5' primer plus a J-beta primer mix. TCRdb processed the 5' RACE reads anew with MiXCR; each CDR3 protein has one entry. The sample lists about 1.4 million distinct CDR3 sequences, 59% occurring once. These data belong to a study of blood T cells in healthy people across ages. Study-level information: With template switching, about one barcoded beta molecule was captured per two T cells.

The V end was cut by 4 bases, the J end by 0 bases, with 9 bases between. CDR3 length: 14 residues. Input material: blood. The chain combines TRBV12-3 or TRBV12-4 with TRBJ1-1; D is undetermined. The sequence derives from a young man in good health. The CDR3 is CASSSSDMNTEAFF. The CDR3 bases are TGTGCCAGCAGTTCCTCTGATATGAACACTGAAGCTTTCTTT.